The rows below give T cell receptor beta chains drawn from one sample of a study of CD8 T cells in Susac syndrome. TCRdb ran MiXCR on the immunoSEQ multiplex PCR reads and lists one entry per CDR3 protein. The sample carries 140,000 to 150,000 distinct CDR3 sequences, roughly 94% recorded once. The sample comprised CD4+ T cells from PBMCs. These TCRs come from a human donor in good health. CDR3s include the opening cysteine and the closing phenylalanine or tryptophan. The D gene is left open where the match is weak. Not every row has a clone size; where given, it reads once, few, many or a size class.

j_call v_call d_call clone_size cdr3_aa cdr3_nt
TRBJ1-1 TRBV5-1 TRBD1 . CASSLEHRGNTEAFF TGCGCCAGCAGCTTGGAACACAGGGGGAACACTGAAGCTTTCTTT
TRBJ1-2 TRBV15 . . CATSTSSAVSRGYTF TGTGCCACCAGCACAAGCAGCGCGGTTTCACGTGGCTACACCTTC
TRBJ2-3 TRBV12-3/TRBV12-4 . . CASSRGTTTRADTQYF TGTGCCAGCAGCCGTGGGACAACCACCCGGGCAGATACGCAGTATTTT
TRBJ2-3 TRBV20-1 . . CSATGATDTQYF TGCAGTGCTACCGGGGCCACAGATACGCAGTATTTT
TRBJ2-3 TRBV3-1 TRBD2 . CASSQGLAGDTQYF TGTGCCAGCAGCCAGGGACTAGCCGGAGATACGCAGTATTTT
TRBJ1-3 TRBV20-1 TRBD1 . CSARRTGSSGNTIYF TGCAGTGCTAGAAGGACAGGGTCATCTGGAAACACCATATATTTT
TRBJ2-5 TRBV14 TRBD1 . CASSRSGTGRGGTQYF TGTGCCAGCAGCCGCTCCGGGACAGGGCGCGGGGGGACCCAGTACTTC
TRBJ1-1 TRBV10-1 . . CASRPGFGTEAFF TGCGCCAGCAGACCAGGGTTCGGGACTGAAGCTTTCTTT
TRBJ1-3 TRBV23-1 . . CASSQSGWHSSGNTIYF TGCGCCAGCAGTCAATCGGGGTGGCACAGCTCTGGAAACACCATATATTTT
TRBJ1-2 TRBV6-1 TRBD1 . CASSEALQGIYGYTF TGTGCCAGCAGTGAAGCTCTACAGGGGATCTATGGCTACACCTTC
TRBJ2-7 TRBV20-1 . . CSASPGGPYEQYF TGCAGTGCTAGTCCAGGGGGGCCCTACGAGCAGTACTTC
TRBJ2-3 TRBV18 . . CASSPGGKSTDTQYF TGTGCCAGCTCACCAGGTGGGAAAAGCACAGATACGCAGTATTTT
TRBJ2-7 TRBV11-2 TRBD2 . CASSSIRGLASYEQYF TGTGCCAGCAGCTCCATTAGGGGACTAGCGAGTTACGAGCAGTACTTC
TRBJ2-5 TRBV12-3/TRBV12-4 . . CANALETQYF TGTGCCAACGCCTTGGAGACCCAGTACTTC
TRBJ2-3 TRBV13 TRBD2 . CASSPLPFLAGDWSDTQYF TGTGCCAGCAGCCCCCTACCCTTTCTAGCGGGAGACTGGTCAGATACGCAGTATTTT
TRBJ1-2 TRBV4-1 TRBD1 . CASSQPREPGQPNYGYTF TGCGCCAGCAGCCAACCGCGGGAACCGGGACAGCCTAACTATGGCTACACCTTC
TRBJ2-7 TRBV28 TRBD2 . CASTGLGNYEQYF TGTGCCAGCACTGGACTAGGAAACTACGAGCAGTACTTC
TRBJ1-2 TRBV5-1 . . CASSSAGFGYGYTF TGCGCCAGCAGCTCGGCAGGGTTCGGGTATGGCTACACCTTC
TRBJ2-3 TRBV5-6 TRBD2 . CASSSRLAASTDTQYF TGTGCCAGCAGCTCGAGACTAGCCGCTAGCACAGATACGCAGTATTTT
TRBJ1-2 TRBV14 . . CASSPIGRETLDYTF TGTGCCAGCAGCCCGATCGGGAGGGAGACGTTGGACTACACCTTC
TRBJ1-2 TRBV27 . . CASSFDGRPNYGYTF TGTGCCAGCAGTTTCGACGGACGTCCTAACTATGGCTACACCTTC
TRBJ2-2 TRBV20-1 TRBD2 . CSARMGTSGTGELFF TGCAGTGCTAGGATGGGTACTAGCGGCACCGGGGAGCTGTTTTTT
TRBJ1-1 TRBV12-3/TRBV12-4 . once CAAATNTEAFF TGTGCCGCCGCGACGAACACTGAAGCTTTCTTT
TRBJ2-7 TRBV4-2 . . CASSPRGNRLPYEQYF TGTGCCAGCAGCCCAAGAGGGAACCGTCTCCCCTACGAGCAGTACTTC
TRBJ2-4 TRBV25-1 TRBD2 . CASSEGGRGLAQNIQYF TGTGCCAGCAGTGAAGGTGGTAGGGGACTAGCCCAAAACATTCAGTACTTC
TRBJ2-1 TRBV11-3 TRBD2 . CASSLGLARDEQFF TGTGCCAGCAGCTTAGGACTAGCGCGGGATGAGCAGTTCTTC
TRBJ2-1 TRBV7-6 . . CASSSPRVSNEQFF TGTGCCAGCAGCTCCCCCAGGGTTAGCAATGAGCAGTTCTTC
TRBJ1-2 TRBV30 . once CAWSGHNYGYTF TGTGCCTGGTCGGGACACAACTATGGCTACACCTTC
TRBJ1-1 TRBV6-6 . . CASSYQSSMNTEAFF TGTGCCAGCAGTTATCAGTCCTCCATGAACACTGAAGCTTTCTTT
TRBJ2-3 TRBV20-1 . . CSVASTDTQYF TGCAGTGTTGCTAGCACAGATACGCAGTATTTT
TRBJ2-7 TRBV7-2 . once CASSLTLYEQYF TGTGCCAGCAGCCTCACGTTATACGAGCAGTACTTC
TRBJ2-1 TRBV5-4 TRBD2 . CASSVLAAYNEQFF TGTGCCAGCAGCGTCCTAGCGGCCTACAATGAGCAGTTCTTC
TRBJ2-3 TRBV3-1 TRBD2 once CASSHKSGRAGTDTQYF TGTGCCAGCAGCCATAAAAGCGGGAGGGCCGGCACAGATACGCAGTATTTT
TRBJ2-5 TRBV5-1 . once CASSKQETQYF TGCGCCAGCAGCAAACAAGAGACCCAGTACTTC
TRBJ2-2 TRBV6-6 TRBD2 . CASSLAGTSATGELFF TGTGCCAGCAGTTTAGCCGGGACTAGCGCCACCGGGGAGCTGTTTTTT
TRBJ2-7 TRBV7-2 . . CASSLVAIRVGYEQYF TGTGCCAGCAGCTTAGTGGCAATCAGGGTGGGCTACGAGCAGTACTTC